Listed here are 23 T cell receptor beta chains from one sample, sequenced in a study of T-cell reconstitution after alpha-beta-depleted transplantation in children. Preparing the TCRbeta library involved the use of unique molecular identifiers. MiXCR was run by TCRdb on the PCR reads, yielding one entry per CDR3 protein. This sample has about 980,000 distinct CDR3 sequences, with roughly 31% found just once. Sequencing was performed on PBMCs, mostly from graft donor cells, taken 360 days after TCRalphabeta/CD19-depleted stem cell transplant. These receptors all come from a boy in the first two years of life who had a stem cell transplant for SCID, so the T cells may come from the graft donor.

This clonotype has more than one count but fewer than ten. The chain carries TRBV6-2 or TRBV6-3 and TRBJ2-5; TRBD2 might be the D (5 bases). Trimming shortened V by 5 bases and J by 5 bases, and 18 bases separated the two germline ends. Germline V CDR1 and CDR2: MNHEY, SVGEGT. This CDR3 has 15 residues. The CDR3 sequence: CASSTFEGHGETQYF. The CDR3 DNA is TGTGCCAGCAGTACCTTCGAGGGTCACGGGGAGACCCAGTACTTC.

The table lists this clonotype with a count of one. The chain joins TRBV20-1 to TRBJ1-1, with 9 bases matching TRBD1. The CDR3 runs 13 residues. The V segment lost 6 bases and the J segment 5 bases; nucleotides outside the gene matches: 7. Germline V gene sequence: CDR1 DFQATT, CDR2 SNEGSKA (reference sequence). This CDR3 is CSANRGLGTEAFF. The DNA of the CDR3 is TGCAGTGCCAACAGGGGGCTGGGGACTGAAGCTTTCTTT.

Written as DNA, the CDR3 is TGCAGTGCTGTCGGGACTCTCCGCTTGGGTGAGCAGTTCTTC. Amino acid sequence: CSAVGTLRLGEQFF. V usage is TRBV20-1 and J usage is TRBJ2-1, with D possibly being TRBD2 (6 bases). Trimming took off 5 bases at V and 9 bases at J, with 20 bases between the two ends. Germline-derived CDR1 and CDR2 are DFQATT and SNEGSKA (reference sequence). This CDR3 comprises 14 residues.

CDR3 bases: TGTGCCAGCAGTTTAAGAGGCAGGGTGGTGGGCACTGAAGCTTTCTTT. Translation: CASSLRGRVVGTEAFF. The rearrangement joins TRBV12-3 or TRBV12-4 to TRBJ1-1, with a weak D call TRBD1 (5 bases). This CDR3 contains 16 residues. V lost 2 bases, J lost 4 bases, and 17 bases lay in between.

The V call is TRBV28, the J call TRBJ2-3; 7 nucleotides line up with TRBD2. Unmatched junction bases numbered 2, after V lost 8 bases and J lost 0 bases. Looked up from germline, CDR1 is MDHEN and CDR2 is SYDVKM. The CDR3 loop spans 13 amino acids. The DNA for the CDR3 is TGTGCCAGCGGGGGGGATAGCACAGATACGCAGTATTTT. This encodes CASGGDSTDTQYF.

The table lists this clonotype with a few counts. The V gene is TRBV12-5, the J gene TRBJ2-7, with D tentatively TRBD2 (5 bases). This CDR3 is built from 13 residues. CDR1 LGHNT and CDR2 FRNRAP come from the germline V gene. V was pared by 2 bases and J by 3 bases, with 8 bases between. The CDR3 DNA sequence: TGTGCTAGTGGTTTGAGACTAAACTACGAGCAGTACTTC. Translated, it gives CASGLRLNYEQYF.

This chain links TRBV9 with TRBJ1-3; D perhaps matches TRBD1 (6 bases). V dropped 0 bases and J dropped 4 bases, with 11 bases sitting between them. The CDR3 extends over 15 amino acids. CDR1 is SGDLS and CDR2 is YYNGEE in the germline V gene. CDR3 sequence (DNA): TGTGCCAGCAGCGTAGGAGGGGGGATCGGAAACACCATATATTTT. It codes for CASSVGGGIGNTIYF.

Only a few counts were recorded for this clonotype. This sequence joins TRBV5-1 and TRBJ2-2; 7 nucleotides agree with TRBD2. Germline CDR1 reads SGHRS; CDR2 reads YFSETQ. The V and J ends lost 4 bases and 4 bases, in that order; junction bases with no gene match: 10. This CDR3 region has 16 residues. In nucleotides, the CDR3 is TGCGCCAGCAGCACCGAGGGAGGGAGACGCACCGGGGAGCTGTTTTTT. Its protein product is CASSTEGGRRTGELFF. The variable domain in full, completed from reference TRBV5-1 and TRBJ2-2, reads KAGVTQTPRYLIKTRGQQVTLSCSPISGHRSVSWYQQTPGQGLQFLFEYFSETQRNKGNFPGRFSGRQFSNSRSEMNVSTLELGDSALYLCASSTEGGRRTGELFFGEGSRLTVL.

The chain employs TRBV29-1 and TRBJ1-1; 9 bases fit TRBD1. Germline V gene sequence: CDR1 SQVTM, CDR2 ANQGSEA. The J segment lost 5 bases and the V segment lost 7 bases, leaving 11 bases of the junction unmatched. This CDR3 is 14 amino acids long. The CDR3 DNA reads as TGCAGCGCTGGGACAGGGAGTTTCGGGACTGAAGCTTTCTTT. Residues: CSAGTGSFGTEAFF.

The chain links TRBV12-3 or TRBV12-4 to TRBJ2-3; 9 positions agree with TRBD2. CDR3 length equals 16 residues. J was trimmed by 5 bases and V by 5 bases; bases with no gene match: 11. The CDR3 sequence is CASSLSAGGLGDTQYF. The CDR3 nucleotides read TGTGCCAGCAGTCTTAGTGCGGGGGGGCTTGGAGATACGCAGTATTTT.

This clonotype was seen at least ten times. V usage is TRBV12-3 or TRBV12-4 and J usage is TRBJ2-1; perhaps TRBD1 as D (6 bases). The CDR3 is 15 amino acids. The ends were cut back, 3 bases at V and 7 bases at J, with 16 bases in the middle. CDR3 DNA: TGTGCCAGCAGTTTCGCAGGGACAATTAGGAATGAGCAGTTCTTC. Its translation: CASSFAGTIRNEQFF.

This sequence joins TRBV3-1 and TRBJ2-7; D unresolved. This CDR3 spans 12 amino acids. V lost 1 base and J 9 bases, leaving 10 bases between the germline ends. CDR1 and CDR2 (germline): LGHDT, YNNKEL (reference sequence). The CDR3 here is CASSQGESPQYF. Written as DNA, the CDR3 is TGTGCCAGCAGCCAAGGGGAAAGCCCGCAGTACTTC.

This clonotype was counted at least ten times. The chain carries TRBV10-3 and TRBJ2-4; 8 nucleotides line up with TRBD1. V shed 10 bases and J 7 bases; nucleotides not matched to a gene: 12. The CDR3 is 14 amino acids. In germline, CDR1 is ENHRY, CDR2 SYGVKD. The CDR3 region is CATRDRPETNIQYF. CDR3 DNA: TGTGCCACCCGGGACAGGCCCGAGACTAACATTCAGTACTTC.

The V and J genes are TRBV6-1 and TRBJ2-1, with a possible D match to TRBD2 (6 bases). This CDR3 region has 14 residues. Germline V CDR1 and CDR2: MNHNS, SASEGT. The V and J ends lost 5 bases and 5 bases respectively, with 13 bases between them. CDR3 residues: CASSRGSSDNEQFF. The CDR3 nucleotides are TGTGCCAGCAGTCGGGGGTCATCCGACAATGAGCAGTTCTTC.

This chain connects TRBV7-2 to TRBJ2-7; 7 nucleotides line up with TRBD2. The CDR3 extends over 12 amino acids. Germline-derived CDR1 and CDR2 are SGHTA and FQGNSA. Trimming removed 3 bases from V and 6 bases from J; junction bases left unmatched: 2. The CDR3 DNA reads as TGTGCCAGCAGCTTCGGGGGGACCGAGCAGTACTTC. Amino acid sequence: CASSFGGTEQYF.

CDR3 residues: CASSLAGGNGANVLTF. The CDR3 coding sequence is TGCGCCAGCAGCTTGGCCGGAGGGAACGGGGCCAACGTCCTGACTTTC. V and J are TRBV5-1 and TRBJ2-6; TRBD2 might be the D (6 bases). This CDR3 comprises 16 residues. The V end was cut by 0 bases, the J end by 4 bases, with 11 bases between. Germline CDR1 reads SGHRS; CDR2 reads YFSETQ.

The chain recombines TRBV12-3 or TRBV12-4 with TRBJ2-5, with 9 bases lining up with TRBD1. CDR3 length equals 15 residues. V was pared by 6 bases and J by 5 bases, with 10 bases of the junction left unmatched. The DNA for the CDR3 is TGTGCCAGCAGCCAAGGACAGGGGTATCGGGAGACCCAGTACTTC. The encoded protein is CASSQGQGYRETQYF.

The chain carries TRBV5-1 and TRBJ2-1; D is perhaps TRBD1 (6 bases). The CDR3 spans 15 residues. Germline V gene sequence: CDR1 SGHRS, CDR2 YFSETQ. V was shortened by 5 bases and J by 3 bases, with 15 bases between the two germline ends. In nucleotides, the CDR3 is TGCGCCAGCAGACAAACAGGGAAAGTCTACAATGAGCAGTTCTTC. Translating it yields CASRQTGKVYNEQFF. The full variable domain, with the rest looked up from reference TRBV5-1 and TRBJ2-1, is KAGVTQTPRYLIKTRGQQVTLSCSPISGHRSVSWYQQTPGQGLQFLFEYFSETQRNKGNFPGRFSGRQFSNSRSEMNVSTLELGDSALYLCASRQTGKVYNEQFFGPGTRLTVL.

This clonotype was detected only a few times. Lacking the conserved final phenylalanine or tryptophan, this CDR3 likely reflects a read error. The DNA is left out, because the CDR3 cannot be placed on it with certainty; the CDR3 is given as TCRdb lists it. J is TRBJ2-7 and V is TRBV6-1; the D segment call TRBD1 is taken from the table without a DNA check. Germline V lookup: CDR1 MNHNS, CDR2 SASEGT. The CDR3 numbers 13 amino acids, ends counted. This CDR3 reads CASGTSDRGPLLP.

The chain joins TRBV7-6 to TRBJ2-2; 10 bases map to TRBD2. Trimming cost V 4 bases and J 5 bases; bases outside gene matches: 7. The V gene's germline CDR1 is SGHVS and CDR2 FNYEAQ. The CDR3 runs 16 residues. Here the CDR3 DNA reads TGTGCCAGCAGCTCGTCTAGCGGGGGAGTAACCGGGGAGCTGTTTTTT. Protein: CASSSSSGGVTGELFF.

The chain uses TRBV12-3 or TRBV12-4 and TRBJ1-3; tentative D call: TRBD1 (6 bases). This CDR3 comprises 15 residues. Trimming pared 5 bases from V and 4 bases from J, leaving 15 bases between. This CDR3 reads CASSLTQTGGNTIYF. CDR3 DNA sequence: TGTGCCAGCAGTCTGACACAGACAGGCGGAAACACCATATATTTT.

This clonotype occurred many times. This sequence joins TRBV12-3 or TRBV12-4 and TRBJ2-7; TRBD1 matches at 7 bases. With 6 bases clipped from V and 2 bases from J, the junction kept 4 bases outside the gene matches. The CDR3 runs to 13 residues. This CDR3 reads CASRHGTAYEQYF. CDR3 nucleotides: TGTGCCAGCAGACACGGGACAGCCTACGAGCAGTACTTC.

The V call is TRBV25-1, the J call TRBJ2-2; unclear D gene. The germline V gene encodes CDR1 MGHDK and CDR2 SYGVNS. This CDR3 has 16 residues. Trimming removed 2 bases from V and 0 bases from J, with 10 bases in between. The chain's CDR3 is CASSERRSANTGELFF. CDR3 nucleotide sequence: TGTGCCAGCAGTGAAAGGCGGAGCGCGAACACCGGGGAGCTGTTTTTT.